The rows below give T cell receptor beta chains drawn from one sample of a study of Ad26.COV2.S vaccination and SARS-CoV-2 variants. Profiled with immunoSEQ multiplex PCR; TCRdb holds only in-frame clones, not every one. There are 300,000 to 400,000 clones in the sample; about 85% occur only once, and roughly 3.1% lies in the top ten. The starting material was peripheral blood, obtained in a trial of Ad26.COV2.S vaccine versus placebo. The source is a person between 18 and 65 years old who received the Ad26.COV2.S COVID-19 vaccine or a placebo. Both conserved end residues are part of each CDR3. Fields, in order: CDR3 protein, CDR3 DNA, D gene, clone size, CDR3 length, V gene, J gene. A D gene is named only where the DNA matches it firmly. Some rows mark clone size as missing; the rest say once, few, many or name a class of expanded clone.

CDR3aa: CASSQRLNTGELFF; CDR3nt: TGCGCCAGCAGCCAACGGCTTAACACCGGGGAGCTGTTTTTT; d_gene: -; abundance: few; len: 14; v_gene: TRBV4-1; j_gene: TRBJ2-2
CDR3aa: CASSFYGTPGEQYF; CDR3nt: TGTGCCAGCAGCTTTTACGGGACTCCCGGCGAGCAGTACTTC; d_gene: -; abundance: -; len: 14; v_gene: TRBV7-2; j_gene: TRBJ2-7
CDR3aa: CASSLVGQGSRTQYF; CDR3nt: TGTGCCAGCAGCTTAGTAGGGCAGGGATCGCGGACCCAGTACTTC; d_gene: -; abundance: -; len: 15; v_gene: TRBV7-2; j_gene: TRBJ2-5
CDR3aa: CASSQRQGAYEQYF; CDR3nt: TGTGCCAGCAGCCAGAGACAGGGGGCCTACGAGCAGTACTTC; d_gene: TRBD1; abundance: -; len: 14; v_gene: TRBV6-5; j_gene: TRBJ2-7
CDR3aa: CAGGIAGAGANVLTF; CDR3nt: TGTGCCGGAGGGATCGCGGGGGCTGGGGCCAACGTCCTGACTTTC; d_gene: TRBD2; abundance: -; len: 15; v_gene: TRBV2; j_gene: TRBJ2-6
CDR3aa: CATPDGQGELYEQYF; CDR3nt: TGTGCCACCCCGGACGGACAGGGGGAATTGTACGAGCAGTACTTC; d_gene: -; abundance: -; len: 15; v_gene: TRBV21-1; j_gene: TRBJ2-7
CDR3aa: CASSVTRSSSYNEQFF; CDR3nt: TGTGCCAGCAGCGTTACTAGATCTAGCTCCTACAATGAGCAGTTCTTC; d_gene: -; abundance: -; len: 16; v_gene: TRBV5-4; j_gene: TRBJ2-1
CDR3aa: CASSSGGQAETQYF; CDR3nt: TGTGCCAGCAGCTCGGGGGGCCAGGCAGAGACCCAGTACTTC; d_gene: -; abundance: -; len: 14; v_gene: TRBV7-9; j_gene: TRBJ2-5
CDR3aa: CASSIGRGRSGANVLTF; CDR3nt: TGTGCCAGTAGTATAGGCAGGGGGCGGTCTGGGGCCAACGTCCTGACTTTC; d_gene: TRBD1; abundance: -; len: 17; v_gene: TRBV19; j_gene: TRBJ2-6
CDR3aa: CASSYSGQGHDTQYF; CDR3nt: TGTGCCAGCAGTTACTCGGGACAGGGACACGATACGCAGTATTTT; d_gene: TRBD1; abundance: -; len: 15; v_gene: TRBV6-5; j_gene: TRBJ2-3
CDR3aa: CASSHKGSSSPLHF; CDR3nt: TGTGCCAGCAGCCATAAGGGAAGTTCTTCACCCCTCCACTTT; d_gene: -; abundance: few; len: 14; v_gene: TRBV3-1/TRBV3-2; j_gene: TRBJ1-6
CDR3aa: CASSLGVWDGSNQPQHF; CDR3nt: TGTGCCAGCAGCTTAGGTGTTTGGGACGGTAGCAATCAGCCCCAGCATTTT; d_gene: -; abundance: -; len: 17; v_gene: TRBV7-9; j_gene: TRBJ1-5
CDR3aa: CASSSGTGARNYGYTF; CDR3nt: TGTGCCAGCAGCTCCGGGACAGGGGCCCGGAACTATGGCTACACCTTC; d_gene: TRBD1; abundance: few; len: 16; v_gene: TRBV5-6; j_gene: TRBJ1-2
CDR3aa: CASSLDRGRTEAFF; CDR3nt: TGTGCCAGCAGCCTGGACAGGGGGCGAACTGAAGCTTTCTTT; d_gene: TRBD1; abundance: -; len: 14; v_gene: TRBV6-5; j_gene: TRBJ1-1
CDR3aa: CASRPLAGGLDTQYF; CDR3nt: TGTGCCAGCAGGCCACTAGCGGGAGGGTTAGATACGCAGTATTTT; d_gene: TRBD2; abundance: -; len: 15; v_gene: TRBV28; j_gene: TRBJ2-3
CDR3aa: CASSSGLAPREQYF; CDR3nt: TGTGCCAGCAGCTCCGGACTAGCTCCTCGCGAGCAGTACTTC; d_gene: TRBD2; abundance: -; len: 14; v_gene: TRBV7-9; j_gene: TRBJ2-7
CDR3aa: CASSLSRLGRNTEAFF; CDR3nt: TGCGCCAGCAGCTTGTCACGGCTGGGTAGAAACACTGAAGCTTTCTTT; d_gene: -; abundance: -; len: 16; v_gene: TRBV5-1; j_gene: TRBJ1-1